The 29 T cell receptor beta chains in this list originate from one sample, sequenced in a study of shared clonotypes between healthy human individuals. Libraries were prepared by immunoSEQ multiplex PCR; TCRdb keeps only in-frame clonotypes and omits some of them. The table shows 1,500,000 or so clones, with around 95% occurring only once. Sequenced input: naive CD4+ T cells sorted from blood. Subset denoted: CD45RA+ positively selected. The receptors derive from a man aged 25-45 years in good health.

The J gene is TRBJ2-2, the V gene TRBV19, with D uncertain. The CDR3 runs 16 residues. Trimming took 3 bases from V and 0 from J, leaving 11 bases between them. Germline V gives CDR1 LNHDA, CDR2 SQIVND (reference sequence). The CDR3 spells CASSIRQPSNTGELFF. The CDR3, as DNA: TGTGCCAGTAGTATCCGACAACCATCGAACACCGGGGAGCTGTTTTTT.

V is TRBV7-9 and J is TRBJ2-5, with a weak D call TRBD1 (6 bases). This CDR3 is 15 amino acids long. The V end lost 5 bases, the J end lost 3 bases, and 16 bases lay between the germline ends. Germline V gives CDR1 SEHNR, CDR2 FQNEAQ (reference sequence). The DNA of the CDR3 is TGTGCCAGCAGCCCCATGGGGGCAGGGGAAGAGACCCAGTACTTC. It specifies CASSPMGAGEETQYF. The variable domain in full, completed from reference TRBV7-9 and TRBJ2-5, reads DTGVSQNPRHKITKRGQNVTFRCDPISEHNRLYWYRQTLGQGPEFLTYFQNEAQLEKSRLLSDRFSAERPKGSFSTLEIQRTEQGDSAMYLCASSPMGAGEETQYFGPGTRLLVL.

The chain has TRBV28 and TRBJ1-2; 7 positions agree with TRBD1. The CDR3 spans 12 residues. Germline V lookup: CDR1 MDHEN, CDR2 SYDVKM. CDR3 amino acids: CAIQGRTYGYTF. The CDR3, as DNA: TGTGCTATACAGGGGCGGACGTATGGCTACACCTTC.

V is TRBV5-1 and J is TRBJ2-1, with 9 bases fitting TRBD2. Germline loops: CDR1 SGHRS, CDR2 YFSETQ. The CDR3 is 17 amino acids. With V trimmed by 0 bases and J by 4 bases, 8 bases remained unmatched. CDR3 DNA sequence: TGCGCCAGCAGCTTGGCCCCTAGCGGGACCCATTACAATGAGCAGTTCTTC. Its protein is CASSLAPSGTHYNEQFF.

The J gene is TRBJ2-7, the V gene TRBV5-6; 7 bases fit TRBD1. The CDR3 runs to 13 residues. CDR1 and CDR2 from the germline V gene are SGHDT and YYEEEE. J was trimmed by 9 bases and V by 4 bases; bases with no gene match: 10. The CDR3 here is CASSPGQAPLQYF. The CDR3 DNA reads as TGTGCCAGCAGCCCCGGACAGGCGCCGTTGCAGTACTTC.

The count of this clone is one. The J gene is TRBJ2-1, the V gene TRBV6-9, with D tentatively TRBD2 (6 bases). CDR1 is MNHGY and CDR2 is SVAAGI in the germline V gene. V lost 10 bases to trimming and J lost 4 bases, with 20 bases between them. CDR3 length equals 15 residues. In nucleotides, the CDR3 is TGTGCCAACCCGGTGGGCCCCGGGGGTTACAATGAGCAGTTCTTC. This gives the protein CANPVGPGGYNEQFF.

The CDR3 DNA sequence: TGTGCCAGCAGCTTGGTCAGGGGTAGCGATGAGCAGTTCTTC. Its translation: CASSLVRGSDEQFF. The J gene is TRBJ2-1, the V gene TRBV5-4; TRBD1 is a possible D gene (6 bases). The V end was cut by 0 bases, the J end by 8 bases, with 12 bases between. CDR1 and CDR2 from the germline V gene are SGHNT and YYREEE (reference sequence). The CDR3 is made up of 14 amino acids.

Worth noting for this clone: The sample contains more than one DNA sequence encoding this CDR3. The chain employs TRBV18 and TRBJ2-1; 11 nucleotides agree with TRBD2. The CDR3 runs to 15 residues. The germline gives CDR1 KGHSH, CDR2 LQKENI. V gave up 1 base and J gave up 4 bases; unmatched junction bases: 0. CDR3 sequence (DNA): TGTGCCAGCTCACCACTAGCGGGAGGGTACAATGAGCAGTTCTTC. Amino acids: CASSPLAGGYNEQFF.

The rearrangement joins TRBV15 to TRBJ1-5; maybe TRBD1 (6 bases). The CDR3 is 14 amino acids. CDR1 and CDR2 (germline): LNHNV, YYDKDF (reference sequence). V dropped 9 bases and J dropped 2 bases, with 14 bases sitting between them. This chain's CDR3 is CATKTGSGNQPQHF. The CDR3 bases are TGTGCCACGAAAACAGGGTCTGGCAATCAGCCCCAGCATTTT.

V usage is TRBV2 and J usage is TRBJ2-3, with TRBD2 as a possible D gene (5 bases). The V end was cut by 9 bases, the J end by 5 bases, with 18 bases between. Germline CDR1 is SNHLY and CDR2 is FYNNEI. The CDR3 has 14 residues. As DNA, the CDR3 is TGTGCCAGAGTCACTTGGACTGGTGGAGATACGCAGTATTTT. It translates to CARVTWTGGDTQYF.

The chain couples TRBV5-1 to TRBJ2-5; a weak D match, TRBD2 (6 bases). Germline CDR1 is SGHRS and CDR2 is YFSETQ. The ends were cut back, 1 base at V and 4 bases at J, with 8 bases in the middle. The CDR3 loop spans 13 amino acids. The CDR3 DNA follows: TGCGCCAGCAGCTTGATGGGAGGAGAGACCCAGTACTTC. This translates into CASSLMGGETQYF.

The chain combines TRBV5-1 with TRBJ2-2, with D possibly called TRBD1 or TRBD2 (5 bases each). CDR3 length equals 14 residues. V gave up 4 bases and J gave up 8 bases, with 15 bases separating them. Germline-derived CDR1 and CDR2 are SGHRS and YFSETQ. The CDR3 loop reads CASSDSRGAGELFF. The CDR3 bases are TGCGCCAGCAGCGACTCTAGGGGAGCTGGGGAGCTGTTTTTT.

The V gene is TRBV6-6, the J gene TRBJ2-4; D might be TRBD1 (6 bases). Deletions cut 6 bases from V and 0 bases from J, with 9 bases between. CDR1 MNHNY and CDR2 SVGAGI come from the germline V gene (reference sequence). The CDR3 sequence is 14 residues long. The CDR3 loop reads CASRGALAKNIQYF. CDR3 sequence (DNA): TGTGCCAGCAGGGGGGCTCTAGCCAAAAACATTCAGTACTTC.

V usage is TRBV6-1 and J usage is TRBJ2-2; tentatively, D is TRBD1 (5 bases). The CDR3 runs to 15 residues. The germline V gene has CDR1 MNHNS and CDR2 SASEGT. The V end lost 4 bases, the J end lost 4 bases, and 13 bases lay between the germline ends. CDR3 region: CASSVQGLSTGELFF. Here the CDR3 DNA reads TGTGCCAGCAGTGTCCAGGGCCTCAGCACCGGGGAGCTGTTTTTT.

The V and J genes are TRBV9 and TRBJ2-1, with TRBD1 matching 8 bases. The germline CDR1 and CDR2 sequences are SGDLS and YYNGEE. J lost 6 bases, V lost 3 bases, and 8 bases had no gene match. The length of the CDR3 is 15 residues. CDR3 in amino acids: CASSARTGPGNEQFF. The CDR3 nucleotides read TGTGCCAGCAGCGCCCGGACAGGGCCCGGCAATGAGCAGTTCTTC.

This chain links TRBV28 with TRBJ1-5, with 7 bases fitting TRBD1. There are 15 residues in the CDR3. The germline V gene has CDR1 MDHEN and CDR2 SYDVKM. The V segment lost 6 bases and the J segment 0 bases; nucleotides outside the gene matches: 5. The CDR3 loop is CASRYPGGSNQPQHF. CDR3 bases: TGTGCCAGCAGGTATCCAGGGGGTAGCAATCAGCCCCAGCATTTT.

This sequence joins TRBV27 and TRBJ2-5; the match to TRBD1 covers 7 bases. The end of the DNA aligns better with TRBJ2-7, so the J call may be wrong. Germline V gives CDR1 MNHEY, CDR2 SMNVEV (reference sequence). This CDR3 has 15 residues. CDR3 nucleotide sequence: TGTGCCAGTAGGAGGACAGGCCAAAGTATCCACGAGCAGTACTTC. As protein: CASRRTGQSIHEQYF.

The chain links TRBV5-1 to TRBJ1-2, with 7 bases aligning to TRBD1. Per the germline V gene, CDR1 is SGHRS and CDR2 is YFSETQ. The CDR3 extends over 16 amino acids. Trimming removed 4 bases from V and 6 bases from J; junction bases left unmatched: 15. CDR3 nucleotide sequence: TGCGCCAGCAGCCCCCAATCCCGGGACAGAACAAATGGCTACACCTTC. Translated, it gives CASSPQSRDRTNGYTF.

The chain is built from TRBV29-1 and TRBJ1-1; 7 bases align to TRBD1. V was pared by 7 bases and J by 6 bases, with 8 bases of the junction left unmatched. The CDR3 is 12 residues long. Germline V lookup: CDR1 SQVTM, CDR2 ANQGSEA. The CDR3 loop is CSAFLTGSEAFF. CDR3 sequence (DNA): TGCAGCGCCTTCCTGACAGGGTCTGAAGCTTTCTTT.

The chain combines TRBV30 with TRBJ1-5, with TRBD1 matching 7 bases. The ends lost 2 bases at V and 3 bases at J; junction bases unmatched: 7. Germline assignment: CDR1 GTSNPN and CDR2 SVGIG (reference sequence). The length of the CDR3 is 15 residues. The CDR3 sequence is CAWSLGDRNNQPQHF. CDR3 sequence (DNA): TGTGCCTGGAGTCTAGGGGACAGAAACAATCAGCCCCAGCATTTT.

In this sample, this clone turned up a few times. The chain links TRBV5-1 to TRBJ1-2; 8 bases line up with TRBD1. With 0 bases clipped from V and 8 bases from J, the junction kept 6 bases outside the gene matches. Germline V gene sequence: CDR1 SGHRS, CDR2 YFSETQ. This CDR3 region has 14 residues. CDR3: CASSLADRALGYTF. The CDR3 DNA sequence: TGCGCCAGCAGCTTGGCGGACAGGGCCTTGGGCTACACCTTC.

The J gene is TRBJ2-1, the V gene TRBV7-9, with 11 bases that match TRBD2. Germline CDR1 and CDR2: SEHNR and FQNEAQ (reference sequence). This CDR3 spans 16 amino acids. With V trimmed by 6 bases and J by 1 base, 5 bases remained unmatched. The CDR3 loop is CASSPGTSGSYNEQFF. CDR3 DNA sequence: TGTGCCAGCAGTCCCGGGACTAGCGGATCCTACAATGAGCAGTTCTTC.

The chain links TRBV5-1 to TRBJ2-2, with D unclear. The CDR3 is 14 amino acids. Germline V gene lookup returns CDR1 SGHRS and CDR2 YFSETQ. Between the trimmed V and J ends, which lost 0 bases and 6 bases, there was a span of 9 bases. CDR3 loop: CASSLDGSSGELFF. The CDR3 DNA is TGCGCCAGCAGCTTGGACGGTTCGTCCGGGGAGCTGTTTTTT. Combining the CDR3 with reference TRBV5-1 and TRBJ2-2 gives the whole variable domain KAGVTQTPRYLIKTRGQQVTLSCSPISGHRSVSWYQQTPGQGLQFLFEYFSETQRNKGNFPGRFSGRQFSNSRSEMNVSTLELGDSALYLCASSLDGSSGELFFGEGSRLTVL.

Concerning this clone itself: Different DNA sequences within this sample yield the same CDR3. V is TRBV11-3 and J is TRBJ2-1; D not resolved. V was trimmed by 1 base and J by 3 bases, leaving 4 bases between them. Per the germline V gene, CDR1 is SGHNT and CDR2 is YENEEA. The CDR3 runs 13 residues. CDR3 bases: TGTGCCAGCAGCTTAGCGCGCTACAATGAGCAGTTCTTC. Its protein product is CASSLARYNEQFF.

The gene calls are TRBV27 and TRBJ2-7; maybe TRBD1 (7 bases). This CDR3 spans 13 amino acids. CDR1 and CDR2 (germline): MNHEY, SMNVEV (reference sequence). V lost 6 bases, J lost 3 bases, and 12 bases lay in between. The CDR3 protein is CASSNRGGYEQYF. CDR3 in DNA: TGTGCCAGCAGCAACAGGGGAGGCTACGAGCAGTACTTC.

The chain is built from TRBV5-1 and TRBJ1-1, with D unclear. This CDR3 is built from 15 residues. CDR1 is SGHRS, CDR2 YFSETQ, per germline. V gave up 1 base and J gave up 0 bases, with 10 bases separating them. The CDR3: CASSLSASLNTEAFF. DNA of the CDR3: TGCGCCAGCAGCTTGTCTGCCAGCTTGAACACTGAAGCTTTCTTT.

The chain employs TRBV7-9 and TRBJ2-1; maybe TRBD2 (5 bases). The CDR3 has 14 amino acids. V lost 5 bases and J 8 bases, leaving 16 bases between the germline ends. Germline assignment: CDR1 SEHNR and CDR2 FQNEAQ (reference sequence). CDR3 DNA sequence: TGTGCCAGCAGCCCCCGGATACCCGGGGATGAGCAGTTCTTC. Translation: CASSPRIPGDEQFF.

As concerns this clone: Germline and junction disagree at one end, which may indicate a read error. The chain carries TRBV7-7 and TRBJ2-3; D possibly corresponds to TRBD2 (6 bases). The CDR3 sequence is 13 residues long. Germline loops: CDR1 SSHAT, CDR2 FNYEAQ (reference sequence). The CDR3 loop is CASSPLTRGTQYF. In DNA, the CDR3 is TGTGCTAGCAGTCCACTAACCCGGGGGACGCAGTATTTT.

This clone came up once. The CDR3 loop is CASSLYYQGQGGTEAFF. The DNA of the CDR3 is TGCGCCAGCAGCTTGTATTATCAAGGACAGGGTGGCACTGAAGCTTTCTTT. The chain links TRBV5-1 to TRBJ1-1, with TRBD1 matching over 8 bases. This CDR3 has 17 amino acids. V trimming: 1 base; J trimming: 4 bases; junction bases outside the gene matches: 12. Germline V gene sequence: CDR1 SGHRS, CDR2 YFSETQ. Full variable domain (missing parts from reference TRBV5-1 and TRBJ1-1): KAGVTQTPRYLIKTRGQQVTLSCSPISGHRSVSWYQQTPGQGLQFLFEYFSETQRNKGNFPGRFSGRQFSNSRSEMNVSTLELGDSALYLCASSLYYQGQGGTEAFFGQGTRLTVV.